This T cell receptor beta chain is drawn from a study of blood T cell repertoires in COVID-19. Study-level information: Sites in the United States, Italy and Spain provided acute and convalescent COVID-19 samples.

Measured with immunoSEQ multiplex PCR; TCRdb has only the in-frame clones, and not every one. The data contain around 210,000 clones, 85% to 90% of them singletons. The material sequenced was peripheral blood. This receptor was taken from a man between 18 and 29 years old with active or convalescent COVID-19.

CDR3 sequence (DNA): TGTGCCATCAGCAACCCGACAGGACAGAACACTGAAGCTTTCTTT. This encodes CAISNPTGQNTEAFF. V usage is TRBV10-3 and J usage is TRBJ1-1; D may be TRBD1 (6 bases). Germline V gene lookup returns CDR1 ENHRY and CDR2 SYGVKD. The V end lost 6 bases, the J end lost 1 base, and 15 bases lay between the germline ends. The CDR3 sequence is 15 residues long.